The rows below give T cell receptor beta chains drawn from one sample of a study of T cell changes during pregnancy in multiple sclerosis. Assay used: immunoSEQ multiplex PCR; TCRdb lists only in-frame clones, some missing. Here the sample spans about 79,000 clones, around 95% being singletons. The source material was peripheral blood, sampled in the second trimester of pregnancy. These receptors all come from a female donor in good health, enrolled as a control in a pregnancy study. The CDR3 runs from the conserved cysteine through the conserved F or W. A D gene is named only where the DNA matches it firmly. Size is stated for part of the rows, as once, few or many counts, or as a class when the clone is expanded.

j_gene | v_gene | abundance | d_gene | CDR3aa | CDR3nt
TRBJ1-1 | TRBV27 | . | . | CASMILSQNTEAFF | TGTGCCAGCATGATCCTCTCACAGAACACTGAAGCTTTCTTT
TRBJ2-1 | TRBV6-6 | . | . | CASSLDIGEQFF | TGTGCCAGCAGTTTGGACATCGGTGAGCAGTTCTTC
TRBJ1-4 | TRBV19 | . | . | CASSIRAATNEKLFF | TGTGCCAGTAGTATACGAGCCGCAACTAATGAAAAACTGTTTTTT
TRBJ1-1 | TRBV7-3 | . | . | CASSLGSSADEAFF | TGTGCCAGCAGCTTAGGAAGTAGCGCCGATGAAGCTTTCTTT
TRBJ2-1 | TRBV7-2 | . | TRBD2 | CASSQRRWRGGYNEQFF | TGTGCCAGCAGCCAAAGAAGGTGGCGGGGGGGCTACAATGAGCAGTTCTTC
TRBJ1-2 | TRBV5-1 | . | . | CASSLTDGVPTTGSRGYTF | TGCGCCAGCAGCCTCACCGACGGCGTGCCTACAACAGGGAGTCGTGGCTACACCTTC
TRBJ1-1 | TRBV27 | . | . | CASSSTVNTEAFF | TGTGCCAGCAGTTCGACAGTTAACACTGAAGCTTTCTTT
TRBJ1-1 | TRBV5-4 | . | TRBD1 | CASSSTGGYTEAFF | TGTGCCAGCAGCTCGACAGGGGGATACACTGAAGCTTTCTTT
TRBJ1-2 | TRBV5-1 | . | . | CASSASTSNLYGYTF | TGCGCCAGCAGCGCCAGTACCTCAAACCTCTATGGCTACACCTTC
TRBJ2-7 | TRBV5-4 | . | TRBD2 | CASSLDSGAYEQYF | TGTGCCAGCAGCTTGGATAGCGGGGCCTACGAGCAGTACTTC
TRBJ1-1 | TRBV7-9 | . | . | CASSLKTAEEAFF | TGTGCCAGCAGCCTGAAGACAGCCGAGGAGGCTTTCTTT
TRBJ2-7 | TRBV5-8 | . | TRBD1 | CASSLVGTGYEQYF | TGTGCCAGCAGCTTGGTAGGGACAGGGTACGAGCAGTACTTC
TRBJ2-7 | TRBV9 | . | TRBD2 | CASSAYGTSGGSYEQYF | TGTGCCAGCAGCGCATACGGGACTAGCGGGGGATCCTACGAGCAGTACTTC
TRBJ2-3 | TRBV7-2 | . | TRBD2 | CASSLIRAGAGGNTDTQYF | TGTGCCAGCAGCTTAATACGGGCCGGGGCGGGGGGCAACACAGATACGCAGTATTTT
TRBJ1-1 | TRBV7-9 | . | TRBD1 | CASSSGQGNTEAFF | TGTGCCAGCAGCTCGGGACAGGGGAACACTGAAGCTTTCTTT
TRBJ1-1 | TRBV5-1 | . | TRBD1 | CASSRSGTGTRDTEAFF | TGCGCCAGCAGCAGGTCCGGGACAGGGACACGGGACACTGAAGCTTTCTTT
TRBJ1-3 | TRBV7-2 | . | . | CASSLGTGQSGNTIYF | TGTGCCAGCAGCTTGGGAACAGGGCAATCTGGAAACACCATATATTTT
TRBJ2-3 | TRBV10-3 | . | . | CAISGLETDTQYF | TGTGCCATCAGCGGACTGGAAACAGATACGCAGTATTTT
TRBJ1-1 | TRBV19 | . | TRBD1 | CASSRRTGGLNTEAFF | TGTGCCAGTAGTAGAAGGACAGGGGGCCTGAACACTGAAGCTTTCTTT
TRBJ2-5 | TRBV9 | . | TRBD1 | CASSVEGAGTAQYF | TGTGCCAGCAGCGTAGAGGGGGCCGGGACGGCCCAGTACTTC
TRBJ1-6 | TRBV6-5 | few | TRBD1 | CASSYGTGDSPLHF | TGTGCCAGCAGTTACGGGACAGGAGATTCACCCCTCCACTTT
TRBJ1-1 | TRBV7-9 | . | TRBD1 | CASSSMTGGARNTEAFF | TGTGCCAGCAGCTCAATGACAGGGGGCGCGAGGAACACTGAAGCTTTCTTT
TRBJ2-7 | TRBV4-3 | . | . | CASSQDLASGSYEQYF | TGCGCCAGCAGCCAAGATTTAGCGTCAGGATCCTACGAGCAGTACTTC
TRBJ1-5 | TRBV19 | . | . | CASSMDTYSNQPQHF | TGTGCCAGTAGTATGGACACCTATAGCAATCAGCCCCAGCATTTT
TRBJ1-1 | TRBV4-3 | . | . | CASSQATGGDTEAFF | TGCGCCAGCAGCCAAGCGACAGGAGGAGACACTGAAGCTTTCTTT
TRBJ1-3 | TRBV9 | . | . | CASSPQGSSGNTIYF | TGTGCCAGCAGCCCCCAGGGTAGCTCTGGAAACACCATATATTTT
TRBJ2-2 | TRBV19 | . | TRBD1 | CASSIGTGATGELFF | TGTGCCAGTAGTATTGGGACAGGGGCCACCGGGGAGCTGTTTTTT
TRBJ2-4 | TRBV25-1 | . | TRBD1 | CASTPTGGLNIQYF | TGTGCCAGCACACCGACAGGGGGCCTTAACATTCAGTACTTC
TRBJ1-1 | TRBV5-6 | . | . | CASSLTGRVTEAFF | TGTGCCAGCAGCTTGACAGGGAGAGTGACTGAAGCTTTCTTT
TRBJ2-3 | TRBV14 | once | TRBD2 | CASSSWSGLAHSADTQYF | TGTGCCAGCAGCTCCTGGTCGGGACTAGCGCATTCGGCAGATACGCAGTATTTT
TRBJ1-4 | TRBV5-1 | . | TRBD1 | CASSLGQGDEKLFF | TGCGCCAGCAGCTTGGGACAGGGGGATGAAAAACTGTTTTTT
TRBJ2-6 | TRBV4-1 | . | TRBD1 | CASSRSWGQGNVLTF | TGCGCCAGCAGTCGATCATGGGGACAGGGCAACGTCCTGACTTTC
TRBJ2-6 | TRBV28 | . | . | CASSHLQAAGANVLTF | TGTGCCAGCAGCCATCTTCAGGCTGCTGGGGCCAACGTCCTGACTTTC
TRBJ2-3 | TRBV19 | once | TRBD1 | CASRGQGNADTQYF | TGTGCCAGTAGAGGACAGGGGAACGCAGATACGCAGTATTTT
TRBJ2-5 | TRBV7-3 | . | . | CASSLEGHRQETQYF | TGTGCCAGCAGCTTAGAGGGACACCGCCAAGAGACCCAGTACTTC
TRBJ2-1 | TRBV9 | . | TRBD2 | CASSSGTSGYNEQFF | TGTGCCAGCAGCTCCGGGACTAGCGGTTACAATGAGCAGTTCTTC
TRBJ1-5 | TRBV9 | . | . | CASSSGYSNQPQHF | TGTGCCAGCAGCTCGGGGTATAGCAATCAGCCCCAGCATTTT
TRBJ1-1 | TRBV7-9 | . | . | CASSGSGGSAEAFF | TGTGCCAGCAGCGGTTCGGGGGGTAGCGCTGAAGCTTTCTTT
TRBJ2-7 | TRBV6-5 | . | . | CASSPDMSSYEQYF | TGTGCCAGCAGTCCCGACATGAGCTCCTACGAGCAGTACTTC
TRBJ2-7 | TRBV25-1 | . | TRBD2 | CASSEFGRGVAYEQYF | TGTGCCAGCAGTGAATTTGGGCGGGGGGTTGCCTACGAGCAGTACTTC
TRBJ2-7 | TRBV7-2 | . | TRBD2 | CASSGTSGGAWEQYF | TGTGCCAGCAGCGGGACTAGCGGGGGGGCTTGGGAGCAGTACTTC
TRBJ2-5 | TRBV30 | . | . | CAWTPANIRETQYF | TGTGCCTGGACACCTGCGAATATAAGAGAGACCCAGTACTTC
TRBJ2-5 | TRBV6-1 | . | . | CASSQYGETQYF | TGTGCCAGCAGTCAGTACGGGGAGACCCAGTACTTC
TRBJ2-1 | TRBV29-1 | . | . | CSVGLQGPDEQFF | TGCAGCGTTGGGCTACAGGGTCCCGATGAGCAGTTCTTC
TRBJ1-2 | TRBV19 | . | . | CASSVDRSYGYTF | TGTGCCAGTAGTGTTGACAGGAGCTATGGCTACACCTTC
TRBJ2-6 | TRBV10-3 | . | . | CATSEQGGGANVLTF | TGTGCCACCAGCGAACAGGGCGGTGGGGCCAACGTCCTGACTTTC
TRBJ2-7 | TRBV10-3 | once | . | CAISESAQGSLYEQYF | TGTGCCATCAGTGAGTCAGCGCAGGGCAGTTTGTACGAGCAGTACTTC
TRBJ2-5 | TRBV7-7 | once | . | CASSLTPGFQETQYF | TGTGCCAGCAGCCTAACCCCCGGGTTCCAAGAGACCCAGTACTTC
TRBJ1-5 | TRBV5-1 | . | . | CASSPDRNQPQHF | TGCGCCAGCAGCCCGGACAGAAATCAGCCCCAGCATTTT
TRBJ1-1 | TRBV5-4 | . | . | CASSPGAPQLNTEAFF | TGTGCCAGCAGCCCGGGAGCCCCTCAACTGAACACTGAAGCTTTCTTT
TRBJ1-2 | TRBV19 | once | . | CASSIVTGLAYGYTF | TGTGCCAGTAGTATAGTTACAGGCCTTGCCTATGGCTACACCTTC